This is a list of T cell receptor beta chains from one sample in a study of T cell responses to AZD1222 COVID-19 vaccine. Clones were sequenced by immunoSEQ multiplex PCR, and TCRdb holds only the in-frame ones, with some missing. The data show about 120,000 clones, with about 90% seen just once and 11% to 15% held by the top ten. The input for sequencing was peripheral blood, taken on day 0 of AZD1222 vaccination. Source of these receptors: an adult in good health. Each CDR3 is given with its conserved first and last residue. The D gene is left open where the match is weak.

d_call j_call v_call cdr3_length cdr3_nt cdr3_aa
- TRBJ1-1 TRBV19 10 TGTGCCAGTAGTATCGGTGAAGCTTTCTTT CASSIGEAFF
TRBD1 TRBJ1-2 TRBV27 14 TGTGCCAGCAGTTTAAACAGGGGGATATATGGCTACACCTTC CASSLNRGIYGYTF
- TRBJ1-6 TRBV6-5 16 TGTGCCAGCAGTTACACAGGAACCTCCTATAATTCACCCCTCCACTTT CASSYTGTSYNSPLHF
TRBD1 TRBJ2-1 TRBV5-1 14 TGCGCCAGCAGTCCCTCCGGGACAGGGCTTGAGCAGTTCTTC CASSPSGTGLEQFF
- TRBJ2-1 TRBV29-1 15 TGCAGCGTTGAAGATCCCACTAGCTCCTACAATGAGCAGTTCTTC CSVEDPTSSYNEQFF
TRBD1 TRBJ1-2 TRBV3-1/TRBV3-2 15 TGTGCCAGCAGCCCGGACAGGCATTCTAACTATGGCTACACCTTC CASSPDRHSNYGYTF
- TRBJ2-4 TRBV6-5 16 TGTGCCAGCAGTTACTCGGGATCTACGGCCAAAAACATTCAGTACTTC CASSYSGSTAKNIQYF
- TRBJ1-6 TRBV3-1/TRBV3-2 14 TGTGCCAGCGCGGGCAGGTCCTTGTGTTCACCCCTCCACTTT CASAGRSLCSPLHF
- TRBJ1-2 TRBV27 14 TGTGCCAGCAAGGGTTCCCCCACCACCGTGGGCTACACCTTC CASKGSPTTVGYTF
- TRBJ1-1 TRBV10-3 14 TGTGCCATCAGTCGACAGGAACAGAACACTGAAGCTTTCTTT CAISRQEQNTEAFF
- TRBJ1-1 TRBV7-8 14 TGTGCCAGCAGGGGGAGTGGTATGAACACTGAAGCTTTCTTT CASRGSGMNTEAFF
- TRBJ2-1 TRBV27 13 TGTGCCAGCAGTCTTCGACATTACAATGAGCAGTTCTTC CASSLRHYNEQFF
- TRBJ1-1 TRBV24-1 19 TGTGCCATCAAACGGGTCGGACAAGGTTTGACAGAAATGAACACTGAAGCTTTCTTT CAIKRVGQGLTEMNTEAFF
- TRBJ2-1 TRBV5-1 16 TGCGCCAGCAGCTTGGATAGGGCAGGGACGGGTAATGAGCAGTTCTTC CASSLDRAGTGNEQFF
- TRBJ1-2 TRBV7-8 14 TGTGCCAGCAGCTTAGTTTTAGGGGATGGCGGCTACACCTTC CASSLVLGDGGYTF
TRBD1 TRBJ2-5 TRBV14 13 TGTGCCAGCAGCCAGACAGGGGCGAAGACCCAGTACTTC CASSQTGAKTQYF
TRBD1 TRBJ1-1 TRBV28 16 TGTGCCAGCTACACAGGGGGCCGCTCTCGGAACACTGAAGCTTTCTTT CASYTGGRSRNTEAFF